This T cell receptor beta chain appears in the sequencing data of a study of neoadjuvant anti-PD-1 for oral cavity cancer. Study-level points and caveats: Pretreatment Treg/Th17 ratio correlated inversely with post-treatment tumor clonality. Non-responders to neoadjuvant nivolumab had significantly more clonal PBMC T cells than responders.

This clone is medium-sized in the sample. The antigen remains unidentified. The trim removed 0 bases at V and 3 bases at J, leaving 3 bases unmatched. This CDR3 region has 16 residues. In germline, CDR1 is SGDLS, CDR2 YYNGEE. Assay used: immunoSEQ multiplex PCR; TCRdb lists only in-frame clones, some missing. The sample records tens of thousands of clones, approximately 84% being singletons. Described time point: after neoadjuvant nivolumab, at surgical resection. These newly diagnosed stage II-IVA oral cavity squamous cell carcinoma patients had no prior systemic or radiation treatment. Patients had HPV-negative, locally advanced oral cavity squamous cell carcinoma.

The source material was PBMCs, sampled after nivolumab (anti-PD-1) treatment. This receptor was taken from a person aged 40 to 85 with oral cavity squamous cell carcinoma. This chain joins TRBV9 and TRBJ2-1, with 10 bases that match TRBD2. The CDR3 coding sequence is TGTGCCAGCAGCGTAGCTGGACTAGCGGACTACAATGAGCAGTTCTTC. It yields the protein CASSVAGLADYNEQFF.